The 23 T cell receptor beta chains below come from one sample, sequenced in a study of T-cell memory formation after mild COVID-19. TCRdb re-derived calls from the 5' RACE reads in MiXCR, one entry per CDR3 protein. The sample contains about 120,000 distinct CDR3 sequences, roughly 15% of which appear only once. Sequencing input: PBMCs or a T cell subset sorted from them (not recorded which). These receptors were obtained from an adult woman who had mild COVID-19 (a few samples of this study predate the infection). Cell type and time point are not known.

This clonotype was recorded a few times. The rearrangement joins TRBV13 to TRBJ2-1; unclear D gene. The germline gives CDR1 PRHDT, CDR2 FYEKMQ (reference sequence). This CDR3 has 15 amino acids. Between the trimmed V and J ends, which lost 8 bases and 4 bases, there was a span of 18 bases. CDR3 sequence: CASLPRTAPYNEQFF. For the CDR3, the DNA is TGTGCCAGCCTTCCTCGGACGGCGCCTTACAATGAGCAGTTCTTC.

The CDR3 loop is CASSAVIQETQYF. The CDR3 DNA reads as TGTGCCAGTAGTGCCGTCATCCAAGAGACCCAGTACTTC. The rearrangement uses TRBV19 and TRBJ2-5, with D unclear. Germline-derived CDR1 and CDR2 are LNHDA and SQIVND (reference sequence). Trimming took off 5 bases at V and 1 base at J, with 8 bases between the two ends. The length of the CDR3 is 13 residues.

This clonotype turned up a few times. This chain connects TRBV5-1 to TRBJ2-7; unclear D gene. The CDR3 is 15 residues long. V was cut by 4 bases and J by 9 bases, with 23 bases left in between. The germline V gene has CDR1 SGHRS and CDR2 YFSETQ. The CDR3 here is CASSEQTLTPTRQYF. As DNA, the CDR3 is TGCGCCAGCAGCGAACAGACCTTAACTCCTACGAGGCAGTACTTC.

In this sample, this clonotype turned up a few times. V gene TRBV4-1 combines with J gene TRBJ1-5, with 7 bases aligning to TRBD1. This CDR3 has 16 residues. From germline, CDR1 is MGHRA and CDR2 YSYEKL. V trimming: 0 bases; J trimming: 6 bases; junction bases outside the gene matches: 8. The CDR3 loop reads CASSQEGRGRGQPQHF. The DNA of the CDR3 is TGCGCCAGCAGCCAAGAGGGTAGGGGGCGCGGTCAGCCCCAGCATTTT.

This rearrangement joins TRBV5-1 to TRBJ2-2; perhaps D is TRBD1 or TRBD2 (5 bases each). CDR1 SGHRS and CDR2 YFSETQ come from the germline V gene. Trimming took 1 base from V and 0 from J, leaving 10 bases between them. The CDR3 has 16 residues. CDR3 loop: CASSLMGPPNTGELFF. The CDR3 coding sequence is TGCGCCAGCAGCTTGATGGGACCCCCGAACACCGGGGAGCTGTTTTTT.

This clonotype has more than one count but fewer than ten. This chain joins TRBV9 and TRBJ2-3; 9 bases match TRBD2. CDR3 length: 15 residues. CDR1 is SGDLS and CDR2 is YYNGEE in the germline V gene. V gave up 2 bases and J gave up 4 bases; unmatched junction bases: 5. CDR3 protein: CASSVGGRAADTQYF. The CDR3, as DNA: TGTGCCAGCAGCGTGGGCGGGAGGGCCGCAGATACGCAGTATTTT.

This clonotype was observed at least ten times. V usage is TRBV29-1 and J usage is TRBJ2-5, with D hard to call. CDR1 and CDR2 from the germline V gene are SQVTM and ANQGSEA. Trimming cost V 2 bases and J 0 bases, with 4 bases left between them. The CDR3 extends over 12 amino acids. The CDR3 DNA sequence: TGCAGCGTTGAACAGTACCAAGAGACCCAGTACTTC. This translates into CSVEQYQETQYF.

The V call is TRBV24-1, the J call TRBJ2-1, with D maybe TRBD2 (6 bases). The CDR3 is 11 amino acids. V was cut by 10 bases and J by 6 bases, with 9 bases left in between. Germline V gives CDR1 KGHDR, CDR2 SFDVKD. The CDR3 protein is CATGRRNEQFF. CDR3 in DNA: TGTGCCACAGGGAGGCGCAATGAGCAGTTCTTC.

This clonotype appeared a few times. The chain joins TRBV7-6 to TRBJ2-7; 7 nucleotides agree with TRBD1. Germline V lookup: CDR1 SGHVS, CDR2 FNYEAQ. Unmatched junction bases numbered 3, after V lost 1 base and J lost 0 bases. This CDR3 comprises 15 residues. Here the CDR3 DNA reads TGTGCCAGCAGCTTAGACAGGGGAAGCTCCTACGAGCAGTACTTC. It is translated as CASSLDRGSSYEQYF.

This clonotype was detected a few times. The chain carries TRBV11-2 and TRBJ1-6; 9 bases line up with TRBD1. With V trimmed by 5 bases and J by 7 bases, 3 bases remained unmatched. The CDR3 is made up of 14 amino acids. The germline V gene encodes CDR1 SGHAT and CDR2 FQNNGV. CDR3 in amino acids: CASSPGTGNSPLHF. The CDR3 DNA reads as TGTGCCAGCAGCCCCGGGACAGGGAATTCACCCCTCCACTTT.

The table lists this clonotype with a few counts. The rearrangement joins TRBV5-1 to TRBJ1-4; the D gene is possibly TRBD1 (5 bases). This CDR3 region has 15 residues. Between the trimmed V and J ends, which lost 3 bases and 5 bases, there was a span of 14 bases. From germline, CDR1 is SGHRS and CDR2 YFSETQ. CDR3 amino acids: CASSSGGITNEKLFF. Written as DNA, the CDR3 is TGCGCCAGCAGCTCGGGGGGGATTACCAATGAAAAACTGTTTTTT.

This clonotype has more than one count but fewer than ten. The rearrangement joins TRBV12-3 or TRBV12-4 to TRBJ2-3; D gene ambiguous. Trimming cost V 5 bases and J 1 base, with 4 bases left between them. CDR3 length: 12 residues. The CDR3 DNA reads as TGTGCCAGCAGTCACGGCACAGATACGCAGTATTTT. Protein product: CASSHGTDTQYF.

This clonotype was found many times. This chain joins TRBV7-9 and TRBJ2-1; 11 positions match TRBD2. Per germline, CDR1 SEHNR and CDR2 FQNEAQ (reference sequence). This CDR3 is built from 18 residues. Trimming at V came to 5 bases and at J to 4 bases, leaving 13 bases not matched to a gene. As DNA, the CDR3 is TGTGCCAGCAGCACACCGCCCGGGACTAGCGGACGATACAATGAGCAGTTCTTC. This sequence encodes CASSTPPGTSGRYNEQFF.

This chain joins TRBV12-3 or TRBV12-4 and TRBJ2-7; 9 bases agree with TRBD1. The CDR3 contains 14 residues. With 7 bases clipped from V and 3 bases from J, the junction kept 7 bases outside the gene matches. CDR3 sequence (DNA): TGTGCCAGCAATCCGACAGGGGGTTTCTACGAGCAGTACTTC. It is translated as CASNPTGGFYEQYF.

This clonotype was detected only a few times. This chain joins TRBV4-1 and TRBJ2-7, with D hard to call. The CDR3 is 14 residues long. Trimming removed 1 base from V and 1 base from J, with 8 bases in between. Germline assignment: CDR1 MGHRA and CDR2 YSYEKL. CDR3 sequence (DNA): TGCGCCAGCAGCCAAGTGCAGCTTTCCTACGAGCAGTACTTC. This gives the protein CASSQVQLSYEQYF.

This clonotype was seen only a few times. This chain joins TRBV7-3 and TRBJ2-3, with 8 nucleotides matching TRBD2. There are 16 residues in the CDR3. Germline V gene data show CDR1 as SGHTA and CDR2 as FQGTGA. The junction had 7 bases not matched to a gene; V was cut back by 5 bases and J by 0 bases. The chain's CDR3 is CASSRTSFLSTDTQYF. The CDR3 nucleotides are TGTGCCAGCAGCCGGACTAGCTTTTTGAGCACAGATACGCAGTATTTT.

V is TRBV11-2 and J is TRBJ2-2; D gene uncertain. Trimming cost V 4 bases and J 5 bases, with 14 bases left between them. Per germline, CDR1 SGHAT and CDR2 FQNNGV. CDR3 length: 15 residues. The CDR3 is CASSSSKGRTGELFF. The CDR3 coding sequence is TGTGCCAGCAGCTCCTCGAAGGGCAGAACCGGGGAGCTGTTTTTT.

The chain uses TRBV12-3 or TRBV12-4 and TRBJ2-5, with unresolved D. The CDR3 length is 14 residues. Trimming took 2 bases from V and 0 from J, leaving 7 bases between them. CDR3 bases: TGTGCCAGCAGTTTACCGGGTAACCAAGAGACCCAGTACTTC. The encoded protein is CASSLPGNQETQYF.

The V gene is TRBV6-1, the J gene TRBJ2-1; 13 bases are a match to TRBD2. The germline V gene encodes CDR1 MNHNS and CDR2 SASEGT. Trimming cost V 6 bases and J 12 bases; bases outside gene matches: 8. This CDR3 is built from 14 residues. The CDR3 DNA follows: TGTGCCAGCAGAAGGACTAGCGGGAGCGGGATGCAGTTCTTC. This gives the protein CASRRTSGSGMQFF.

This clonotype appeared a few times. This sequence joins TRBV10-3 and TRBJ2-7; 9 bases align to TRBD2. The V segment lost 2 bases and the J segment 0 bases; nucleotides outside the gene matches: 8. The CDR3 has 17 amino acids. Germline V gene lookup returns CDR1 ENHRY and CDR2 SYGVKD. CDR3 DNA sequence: TGTGCCATCAGTGAGCCTTGGACTAGCGAGTACTCCTACGAGCAGTACTTC. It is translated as CAISEPWTSEYSYEQYF.

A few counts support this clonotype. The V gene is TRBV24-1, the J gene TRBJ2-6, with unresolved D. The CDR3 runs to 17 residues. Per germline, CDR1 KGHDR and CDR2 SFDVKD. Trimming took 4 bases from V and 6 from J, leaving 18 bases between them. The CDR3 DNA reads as TGTGCCACCAGTGACCCGCTATTAGGGCCACTGGCCAACGTCCTGACTTTC. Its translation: CATSDPLLGPLANVLTF.

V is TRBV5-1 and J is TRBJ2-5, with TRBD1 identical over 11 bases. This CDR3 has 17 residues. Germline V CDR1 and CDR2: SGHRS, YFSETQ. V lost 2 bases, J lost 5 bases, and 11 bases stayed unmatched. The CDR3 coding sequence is TGCGCCAGCAGCTTCTATCCTGGACAGGGGGCGAGGGAGACCCAGTACTTC. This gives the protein CASSFYPGQGARETQYF.

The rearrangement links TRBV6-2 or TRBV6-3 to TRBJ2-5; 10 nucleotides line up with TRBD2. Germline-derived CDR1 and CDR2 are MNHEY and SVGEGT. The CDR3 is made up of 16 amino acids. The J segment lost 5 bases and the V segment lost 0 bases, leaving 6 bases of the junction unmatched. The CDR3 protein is CASSYSREAGGETQYF. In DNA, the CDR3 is TGTGCCAGCAGTTACTCGAGAGAAGCGGGAGGGGAGACCCAGTACTTC.